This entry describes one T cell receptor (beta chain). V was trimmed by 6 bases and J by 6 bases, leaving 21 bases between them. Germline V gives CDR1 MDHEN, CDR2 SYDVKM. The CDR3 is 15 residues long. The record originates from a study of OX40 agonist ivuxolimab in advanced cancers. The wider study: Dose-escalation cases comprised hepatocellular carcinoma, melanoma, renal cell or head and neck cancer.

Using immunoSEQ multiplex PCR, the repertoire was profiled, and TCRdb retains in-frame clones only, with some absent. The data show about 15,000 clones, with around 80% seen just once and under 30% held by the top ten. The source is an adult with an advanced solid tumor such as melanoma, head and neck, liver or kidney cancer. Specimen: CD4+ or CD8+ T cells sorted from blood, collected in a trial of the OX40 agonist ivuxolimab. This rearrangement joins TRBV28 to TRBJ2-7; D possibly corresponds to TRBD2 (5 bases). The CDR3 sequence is CASSVDSRMSSEQYF. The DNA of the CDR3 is TGTGCCAGCAGCGTGGACTCCCGAATGTCCAGCGAGCAGTACTTC.